The 2 T cell receptor beta chains presented below share a single source sample, sequenced in a study of OX40 agonist ivuxolimab in advanced cancers. Repertoires were generated with immunoSEQ multiplex PCR, while TCRdb's copy carries only in-frame clones and drops some. The sample has roughly 48,000 clones, around nine tenths seen once. The sequencing here drew on CD4+ or CD8+ T cells sorted from blood, taken in a trial of the OX40 agonist ivuxolimab. Every receptor here comes from an adult with an advanced solid tumor such as melanoma, head and neck, liver or kidney cancer.

The CDR3 region is CASSLLDEGTYEQYF. Here the CDR3 DNA reads TGTGCCAGCAGCTTACTTGATGAAGGGACCTACGAGCAGTACTTC. The chain joins TRBV7-9 to TRBJ2-7, with D uncertain. This CDR3 is built from 15 residues. The V and J ends lost 2 bases and 2 bases respectively, with 13 bases between them. Germline V CDR1 and CDR2: SEHNR, FQNEAQ (reference sequence).

This rearrangement joins TRBV14 to TRBJ2-7; D is perhaps TRBD1 (6 bases). This CDR3 spans 12 amino acids. V dropped 5 bases and J dropped 5 bases, with 10 bases sitting between them. CDR1 and CDR2 (germline): SGHDN, FVKESK. DNA for the CDR3: TGTGCCAGCAGCTCCTACAGGGACGAGCAGTACTTC. The encoded protein is CASSSYRDEQYF.